The 25 T cell receptor beta chains given below trace back to one sample, sequenced in a study of regulatory T cells in long-lasting Graves disease. Arm-PCR of CDR3 regions with iRepertoire HTBI primers generated TCR beta libraries. A single record per CDR3 protein comes from TCRdb applying MiXCR to the multiplex PCR reads. The data contain around 500,000 distinct CDR3 sequences, about 16% of them singletons. Time point described: newly diagnosed GD, antithyroid drugs for less than 3 months. Researchers made the TCR library from RNA that was extracted from PBMCs. In addition, the sample was reused for a study of T cells in Graves' hyperthyroidism and ophthalmopathy.

The sample here was peripheral blood mononuclear cells (PBMCs), taken at new diagnosis, from a patient treated with antithyroid drugs. The source of these receptors is a woman in her forties or fifties with Graves disease.

This clonotype was seen a handful of times. The gene calls are TRBV2 and TRBJ1-5; 8 bases match TRBD1. Germline CDR1 SNHLY, CDR2 FYNNEI. V lost 8 bases, J lost 2 bases, and 11 bases stayed unmatched. The CDR3 loop spans 16 amino acids. In nucleotides, the CDR3 is TGTGCCAGCTCTGGACAGGGTACTTTGGGCAATCAGCCCCAGCATTTT. Its protein is CASSGQGTLGNQPQHF.

This clonotype was observed many times. CDR3 region: CASSFRDQPQHF. As DNA, the CDR3 is TGTGCCAGCAGCTTCCGAGACCAGCCCCAGCATTTT. This chain connects TRBV7-9 to TRBJ1-5; D remains unclear. Trimming removed 3 bases from V and 7 bases from J, with 7 bases in between. This CDR3 region has 12 residues. Germline CDR1 reads SEHNR; CDR2 reads FQNEAQ (reference sequence).

This clonotype was counted only a few times. J is TRBJ2-4 and V is TRBV2; no clear D gene. Germline loops: CDR1 SNHLY, CDR2 FYNNEI. The CDR3 is 15 amino acids. V dropped 9 bases and J dropped 0 bases, with 15 bases sitting between them. The CDR3 region has the DNA TGTGCCAGTGCGCAATCAATACTAGCCAAAAACATTCAGTACTTC. Translation: CASAQSILAKNIQYF.

This chain uses TRBV7-6 with TRBJ1-1, with no clear D. V was pared by 5 bases and J by 2 bases, with 15 bases between. The CDR3 is made up of 15 amino acids. Germline V CDR1 and CDR2: SGHVS, FNYEAQ. This chain's CDR3 is CASSTPPEDNTEAFF. In DNA form, the CDR3 reads TGTGCCAGCAGCACCCCCCCCGAGGATAACACTGAAGCTTTCTTT.

This clonotype was recorded many times. The chain joins TRBV28 to TRBJ1-1; D gene ambiguous. The V end lost 2 bases, the J end lost 0 bases, and 13 bases lay between the germline ends. Germline V gene lookup returns CDR1 MDHEN and CDR2 SYDVKM. This CDR3 comprises 16 residues. The CDR3 here is CASSLERLEMNTEAFF. In DNA form, the CDR3 reads TGTGCCAGCAGTTTAGAGCGTTTAGAGATGAACACTGAAGCTTTCTTT.

This clonotype was observed a few times. CDR3 in amino acids: CASSFTSRTGELFF. Written as DNA, the CDR3 is TGTGCCAGCAGTTTTACTAGCCGCACCGGGGAGCTGTTTTTT. V is TRBV12-3 or TRBV12-4 and J is TRBJ2-2, with a weak D call TRBD2 (6 bases). This CDR3 is 14 amino acids long. Deletions cut 3 bases from V and 4 bases from J, with 9 bases between.

This clonotype was seen a few times. The rearrangement joins TRBV7-8 to TRBJ2-3; no firm D call. CDR1 SGHVS and CDR2 FQNEAQ come from the germline V gene. Trimming took 5 bases from V and 3 from J, leaving 12 bases between them. The CDR3 extends over 14 amino acids. The CDR3 DNA follows: TGTGCCAGCAGCCCACGTTCCCAAACAGATACGCAGTATTTT. Translated: CASSPRSQTDTQYF.

This clonotype showed up just a few times. The chain is built from TRBV3-1 and TRBJ1-2; D remains unclear. The CDR3 has 15 residues. Looked up from germline, CDR1 is LGHDT and CDR2 is YNNKEL (reference sequence). Trimming took off 4 bases at V and 4 bases at J, with 16 bases between the two ends. Written as DNA, the CDR3 is TGTGCCAGCAGCCTAAGTGCAGGACCCTTCTATGGCTACACCTTC. Its translation is CASSLSAGPFYGYTF.

This clonotype was recorded at least ten times. This chain connects TRBV6-1 to TRBJ1-1; D gene ambiguous. Trimming took 4 bases from V and 6 from J, leaving 6 bases between them. The V gene's germline CDR1 is MNHNS and CDR2 SASEGT. There are 11 residues in the CDR3. In DNA form, the CDR3 reads TGTGCCAGCAGTGGCCTCGCTGAAGCTTTCTTT. Translated, it gives CASSGLAEAFF.

This clonotype was counted many times. CDR3 sequence (DNA): TGTGCCAGCAGCCTAGTCCCTAGCGGGGGGGTTAACATTCAGTACTTC. This encodes CASSLVPSGGVNIQYF. This chain links TRBV7-2 with TRBJ2-4; 12 positions match TRBD2. V trimming: 5 bases; J trimming: 7 bases; junction bases outside the gene matches: 9. The CDR3 spans 16 residues. CDR1 SGHTA and CDR2 FQGNSA come from the germline V gene.

V usage is TRBV20-1 and J usage is TRBJ1-2, with TRBD1 matching over 11 bases. Trimming removed 5 bases from V and 3 bases from J; junction bases left unmatched: 8. Germline V gene sequence: CDR1 DFQATT, CDR2 SNEGSKA (reference sequence). The CDR3 extends over 15 amino acids. CDR3 nucleotide sequence: TGCAGTGCTGGAGGGACAGGGGGATTTGACTATGGCTACACCTTC. This codes for CSAGGTGGFDYGYTF.

This clonotype was recorded at least ten times. The J gene is TRBJ2-3, the V gene TRBV5-1, with 7 bases identical to TRBD2. Germline V gives CDR1 SGHRS, CDR2 YFSETQ. This CDR3 contains 17 residues. V shed 3 bases and J 2 bases; nucleotides not matched to a gene: 12. CDR3 protein: CASSSNQRDRYTDTQYF. The CDR3 region has the DNA TGCGCCAGCAGCTCGAATCAGCGGGACCGATACACAGATACGCAGTATTTT.

This clonotype was picked up a small number of times. The chain is built from TRBV5-4 and TRBJ2-1; 12 positions match TRBD2. Germline-derived CDR1 and CDR2 are SGHNT and YYREEE (reference sequence). Trimming at V came to 4 bases and at J to 8 bases, leaving 4 bases not matched to a gene. The CDR3 consists of 14 residues. The DNA of the CDR3 is TGTGCCAGCAGCCGGACTAGCGGGGCCGATGAGCAGTTCTTC. The encoded protein is CASSRTSGADEQFF.

This clonotype was recorded at least ten times. The rearrangement joins TRBV11-2 to TRBJ2-7, with a weak D call TRBD2 (5 bases). Trimming took off 1 base at V and 1 base at J, with 11 bases between the two ends. In germline, CDR1 is SGHAT, CDR2 FQNNGV. This CDR3 is 15 amino acids long. The CDR3 sequence: CASSLGFGDSYEQYF. As DNA, the CDR3 is TGTGCCAGCAGCTTAGGGTTCGGGGATTCCTACGAGCAGTACTTC.

The table lists this clonotype with many counts. V is TRBV30 and J is TRBJ2-1; 10 nucleotides align to TRBD2. Germline trimming cut 8 bases from V and 4 bases from J; bases unmatched to any gene: 8. The CDR3 has 14 amino acids. Germline CDR1 reads GTSNPN; CDR2 reads SVGIG (reference sequence). The CDR3: CAGERGGIYNEQFF. As DNA, the CDR3 is TGTGCCGGGGAGCGGGGGGGCATATACAATGAGCAGTTCTTC.

This clonotype was counted many times. The chain joins TRBV28 to TRBJ2-5, with 9 nucleotides matching TRBD2. The V gene end was trimmed by 4 bases and the J gene end by 7 bases; junction bases not matched to a gene: 19. CDR1 is MDHEN and CDR2 is SYDVKM in the germline V gene. This CDR3 is built from 18 residues. CDR3 amino acids: CASSSNSLGTSPVRTQYF. DNA of the CDR3: TGTGCCAGCAGTTCGAACTCTCTCGGGACTAGCCCCGTTCGGACCCAGTACTTC.

This clonotype turned up a few times. This chain links TRBV19 with TRBJ1-5; possible D gene TRBD1, 5 bases. V dropped 5 bases and J dropped 9 bases, with 20 bases sitting between them. This CDR3 has 15 residues. Germline V gives CDR1 LNHDA, CDR2 SQIVND (reference sequence). CDR3 residues: CASSAIQGVYSPQHF. DNA of the CDR3: TGTGCCAGTAGTGCGATCCAGGGCGTCTACTCGCCCCAGCATTTT. The whole variable domain, remainder taken from reference TRBV19 and TRBJ1-5, is DGGITQSPKYLFRKEGQNVTLSCEQNLNHDAMYWYRQDPGQGLRLIYYSQIVNDFQKGDIAEGYSVSREKKESFPLTVTSAQKNPTAFYLCASSAIQGVYSPQHFGDGTRLSIL.

V gene TRBV19 combines with J gene TRBJ2-3; 7 bases match TRBD2. CDR1 and CDR2 from the germline V gene are LNHDA and SQIVND (reference sequence). With V trimmed by 3 bases and J by 3 bases, 6 bases remained unmatched. There are 15 residues in the CDR3. The CDR3 protein is CASSIGGGRTDTQYF. The CDR3 nucleotides are TGTGCCAGTAGTATTGGCGGGGGTCGGACAGATACGCAGTATTTT.

This clonotype has more than one count but fewer than ten. The chain has TRBV5-5 and TRBJ1-6; tentatively, D is TRBD1 (6 bases). Trimming took 4 bases from V and 8 from J, leaving 13 bases between them. From germline, CDR1 is SGHKS and CDR2 YYEKEE (reference sequence). This CDR3 is 14 amino acids long. The CDR3, as DNA: TGTGCCAGCAGCCCAAGGGGGGGGTATTCACCCCTCCACTTT. As protein: CASSPRGGYSPLHF.

Ten or more counts support this clonotype. The CDR3 protein is CASSLCPFFGRFCSYSPLHF. DNA for the CDR3: TGTGCCAGCAGTTTATGCCCGTTTTTCGGCAGGTTCTGTTCTTATTCACCCCTCCACTTT. V usage is TRBV28 and J usage is TRBJ1-6; D gene uncertain. The ends were cut back, 0 bases at V and 8 bases at J, with 26 bases in the middle. Germline CDR1 reads MDHEN; CDR2 reads SYDVKM. The CDR3 contains 20 residues. The whole variable domain, remainder taken from reference TRBV28 and TRBJ1-6, is DVKVTQSSRYLVKRTGEKVFLECVQDMDHENMFWYRQDPGLGLRLIYFSYDVKMKEKGDIPEGYSVSREKKERFSLILESASTNQTSMYLCASSLCPFFGRFCSYSPLHFGNGTRLTVT.

This clonotype was observed many times. V usage is TRBV18 and J usage is TRBJ1-1; 7 nucleotides agree with TRBD1. The length of the CDR3 is 17 residues. The junction had 11 bases not matched to a gene; V was cut back by 3 bases and J by 1 base. The germline gives CDR1 KGHSH, CDR2 LQKENI. The CDR3 loop is CASSPSRVTGENTEAFF. The CDR3 nucleotides read TGTGCCAGCTCACCCTCTCGGGTTACAGGGGAGAACACTGAAGCTTTCTTT. The full variable domain, completed using reference TRBV18 and TRBJ1-1, is NAGVMQNPRHLVRRRGQEARLRCSPMKGHSHVYWYRQLPEEGLKFMVYLQKENIIDESGMPKERFSAEFPKEGPSILRIQQVVRGDSAAYFCASSPSRVTGENTEAFFGQGTRLTVV.

The chain has TRBV29-1 and TRBJ1-1, with TRBD1 matching 9 bases. CDR3 size: 15 residues. Looked up from germline, CDR1 is SQVTM and CDR2 is ANQGSEA. V lost 7 bases and J lost 2; bases outside the gene matches: 11. The CDR3 sequence is CSASGTGLPNTEAFF. As DNA, the CDR3 is TGCAGCGCCTCCGGGACAGGGTTACCTAACACTGAAGCTTTCTTT.

In its sample, this clonotype was seen many times. This sequence joins TRBV20-1 and TRBJ1-1; no firm D call. The germline CDR1 and CDR2 sequences are DFQATT and SNEGSKA (reference sequence). V was cut by 2 bases and J by 3 bases, with 7 bases left in between. This CDR3 spans 12 amino acids. The CDR3 loop reads CSARMWDTEAFF. The DNA for the CDR3 is TGCAGTGCTAGAATGTGGGACACTGAAGCTTTCTTT.

There are a few counts of this clonotype. This chain links TRBV10-3 with TRBJ1-2; 10 positions agree with TRBD1. Germline assignment: CDR1 ENHRY and CDR2 SYGVKD. CDR3 length: 14 residues. Trimming took 7 bases from V and 8 from J; bases not matched to a gene: 10. CDR3 nucleotide sequence: TGTGCCATCACCGAACCGGGACAGGGGCAGGGCTACACCTTC. It translates to CAITEPGQGQGYTF.

There are many counts of this clonotype. The chain recombines TRBV7-8 with TRBJ2-1, with D uncertain. This CDR3 comprises 14 residues. CDR1 and CDR2 from the germline V gene are SGHVS and FQNEAQ. Deletions cut 0 bases from V and 10 bases from J, with 13 bases between. The CDR3 coding sequence is TGTGCCAGCAGCTTAGCTTTGCAATCCGGGGAGCAGTTCTTC. Its protein is CASSLALQSGEQFF. The whole variable domain, remainder taken from reference TRBV7-8 and TRBJ2-1, is GAGVSQSPRYKVAKRGQDVALRCDPISGHVSLFWYQQALGQGPEFLTYFQNEAQLDKSGLPSDRFFAERPEGSVSTLKIQRTQQEDSAVYLCASSLALQSGEQFFGPGTRLTVL.